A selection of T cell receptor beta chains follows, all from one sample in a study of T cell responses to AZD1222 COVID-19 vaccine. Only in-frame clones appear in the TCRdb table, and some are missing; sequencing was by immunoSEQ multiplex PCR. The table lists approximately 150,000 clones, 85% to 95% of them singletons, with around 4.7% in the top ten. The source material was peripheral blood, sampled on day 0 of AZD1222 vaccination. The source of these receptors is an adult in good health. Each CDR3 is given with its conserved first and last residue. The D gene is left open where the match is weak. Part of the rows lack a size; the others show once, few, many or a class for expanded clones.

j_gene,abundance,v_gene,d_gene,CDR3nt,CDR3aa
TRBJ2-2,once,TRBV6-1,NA,TGTGCCAGCAGTGATATTGCAGGGAACACCGGGGAGCTGTTTTTT,CASSDIAGNTGELFF
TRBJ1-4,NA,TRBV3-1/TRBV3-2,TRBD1,TGTGCCAGCAGCCAGGGTTTAGGGGGCGCCGATGAAAAACTGTTTTTT,CASSQGLGGADEKLFF
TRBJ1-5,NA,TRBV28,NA,TGTGCCAGCGGCAGGGGCAGAAATCAGCCCCAGCATTTT,CASGRGRNQPQHF
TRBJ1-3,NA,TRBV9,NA,TGTGCCAGCAGCGTAGCGGACAGATCTGGAAACACCATATATTTT,CASSVADRSGNTIYF
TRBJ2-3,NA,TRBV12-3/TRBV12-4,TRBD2,TGTGCCAGCAGCTCAGGGAGGGTCGATACGCAGTATTTT,CASSSGRVDTQYF
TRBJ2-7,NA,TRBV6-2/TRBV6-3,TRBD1,TGTGCCAGCAGTCGAACCCGACAGGGCTACGAGCAGTACTTC,CASSRTRQGYEQYF
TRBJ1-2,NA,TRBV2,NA,TGTGCCAGCGGGGGCAGGACGGCCTATGGCTACACCTTC,CASGGRTAYGYTF
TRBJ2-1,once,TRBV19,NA,TGTGCCAGTAGAGCACAGGGCGTGCAGTTCTTC,CASRAQGVQFF
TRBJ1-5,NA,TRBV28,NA,TGTGCCAGCAGTTTCTTAGCCAATCAGCCCCAGCATTTT,CASSFLANQPQHF
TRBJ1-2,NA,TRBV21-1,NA,TGTGCCAGCGCTTTTGGGGATGCTAACTATGGCTACACCTTC,CASAFGDANYGYTF
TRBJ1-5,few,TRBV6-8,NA,TGTGCCAGCTCCCCGAGGGGGTTAGGTCAGCCCCAGCATTTT,CASSPRGLGQPQHF
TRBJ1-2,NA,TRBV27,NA,TGTGCCAGCAGTTTCGGACAGCACTATGGCTACACCTTC,CASSFGQHYGYTF
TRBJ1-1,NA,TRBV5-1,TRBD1,TGCGCCAGCAGCTCACAGGGGATGACTGAAGCTTTCTTT,CASSSQGMTEAFF
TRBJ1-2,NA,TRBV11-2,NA,TGTGCCAGCAGCTTAGATCAGGGGAGCTATGGCTACACCTTC,CASSLDQGSYGYTF
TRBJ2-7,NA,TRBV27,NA,TGTGCCAGCAGTTTGGCCGTAAGCTCCTACGAGCAGTACTTC,CASSLAVSSYEQYF
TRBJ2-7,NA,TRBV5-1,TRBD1,TGCGCCAGCAGCGCCCGGGACAGGGCCTACGAGCAGTACTTC,CASSARDRAYEQYF
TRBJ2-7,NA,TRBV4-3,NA,TGCGCCAGCAGCCAAATCGAGGGGACGGGAGAGCAGTACTTC,CASSQIEGTGEQYF
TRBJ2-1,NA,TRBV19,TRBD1,TGTGCCAGTAGTATCACAGGGGGCGGTTCCAATGAGCAGTTCTTC,CASSITGGGSNEQFF
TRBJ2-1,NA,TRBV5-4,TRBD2,TGTGCCAGCAGGCGGGGGGGCTACAATGAGCAGTTCTTC,CASRRGGYNEQFF
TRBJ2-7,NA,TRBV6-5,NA,TGTGCCAGCGGGTCCAAGACAGGTCTATTCGAGCAGTACTTC,CASGSKTGLFEQYF
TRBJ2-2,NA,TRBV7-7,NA,TGTGCCAGCAGACCCGAGAGGGACGGCGGGGAGCTGTTTTTT,CASRPERDGGELFF
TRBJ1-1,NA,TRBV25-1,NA,TGTGCCAGCCGGGCGGACTTGGACACTGAAGCTTTCTTT,CASRADLDTEAFF
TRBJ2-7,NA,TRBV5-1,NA,TGCGCCAGCAGCTTGGGGACGGCGTTTTACGAGCAGTACTTC,CASSLGTAFYEQYF
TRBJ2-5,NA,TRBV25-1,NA,TGTGCCAGCAGTGAATATTACGGGAGAGGGCAAGAGACCCAGTACTTC,CASSEYYGRGQETQYF
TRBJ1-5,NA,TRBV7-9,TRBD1,TGTGCCAGCAGCTCAGGACAGGGCTCCAATCAGCCCCAGCATTTT,CASSSGQGSNQPQHF
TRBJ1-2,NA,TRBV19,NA,TGTGCCAGTAGCAACGACGCGAGACTTTATGGCTACACCTTC,CASSNDARLYGYTF
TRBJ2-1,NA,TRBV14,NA,TGTGCCAGCAGCCAAGGGACCTTCCTTGAGCAGTTCTTC,CASSQGTFLEQFF
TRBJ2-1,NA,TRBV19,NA,TGTGCCAGTAGTATGAGTTTGGCGGAGGGGAGGAATGAGCAGTTCTTC,CASSMSLAEGRNEQFF